This record covers a single T cell receptor (beta chain). Antigen: not known. The data are from a study of T cell responses to AZD1222 COVID-19 vaccine. Germline CDR1 reads SEHNR; CDR2 reads FQNEAQ (reference sequence). This CDR3 comprises 16 residues. The V and J ends lost 1 base and 0 bases respectively, with 10 bases between them. Here immunoSEQ multiplex PCR was the method, and the copy in TCRdb shows in-frame clones only, minus some. The sample includes tens of thousands of clones, roughly 88% of them seen just once. Findings of the study overall: Clonal diversity may have been underestimated in mostly white British donors. Two AZD1222 doses significantly raised spike-specific TCR breadth and depth over controls. Mapped onto spike, vaccine-associated CD4 TCRs spanned it and were dominant at 160-218 and 743-854. Nearly half of spike-specific TCRs reportedly target variant regions that are unmutated in the B.1.351 and B.1.1.7 variants.

The sequence derives from an adult who received the MenACWY meningococcal vaccine as a control. This sequence joins TRBV7-9 and TRBJ1-3, with D unclear. The specimen comprised peripheral blood, sampled 28 days after the second dose of the MenACWY control vaccine. Here the CDR3 reads CASSLDSTSSGNTIYF. CDR3 sequence (DNA): TGTGCCAGCAGCTTAGATTCGACTAGCTCTGGAAACACCATATATTTT.